The 13 T cell receptor beta chains below were found in one sample sequenced in a study of T-cell reconstitution after alpha-beta-depleted transplantation in children. Unique molecular identifiers were incorporated into the prepared TCRbeta library. TCRdb recomputed calls from the PCR reads with MiXCR, one row per CDR3 protein. The sample carries about 74,000 distinct CDR3 sequences, 13% to 15% recorded once. The specimen comprised PBMCs, mostly from graft donor cells, sampled 180 days after TCRalphabeta/CD19-depleted stem cell transplant. These receptors came from a male patient aged 2 to 9 who had a stem cell transplant for acute lymphoblastic leukemia, so the T cells may come from the graft donor.

The rearrangement links TRBV20-1 to TRBJ2-3; D is possibly TRBD1 or TRBD2 (7 bases each). Germline CDR1 and CDR2: DFQATT and SNEGSKA (reference sequence). This CDR3 is built from 15 residues. V lost 2 bases and J lost 4, with 16 bases in between. CDR3 sequence: CSARRAGQWPDTQYF. In DNA, the CDR3 is TGCAGTGCTAGACGAGCGGGACAGTGGCCAGATACGCAGTATTTT.

This clonotype was found a few times. V usage is TRBV2 and J usage is TRBJ2-2, with D perhaps matching TRBD1 (5 bases). CDR3 size: 12 residues. Germline loops: CDR1 SNHLY, CDR2 FYNNEI. CDR3 amino acids: CARGRNTGELFF. In DNA form, the CDR3 reads TGTGCTAGGGGCAGAAACACCGGGGAGCTGTTTTTT.

The chain combines TRBV5-6 with TRBJ2-4; D is unresolved. V was cut by 2 bases and J by 3 bases, with 9 bases left in between. The length of the CDR3 is 14 residues. Germline V gene sequence: CDR1 SGHDT, CDR2 YYEEEE. This chain's CDR3 is CASSFFQYKNIQYF. The DNA of the CDR3 is TGTGCCAGCAGCTTCTTCCAGTACAAAAACATTCAGTACTTC.

The rearrangement joins TRBV6-5 to TRBJ1-1; D unresolved. In germline, CDR1 is MNHEY, CDR2 SVGAGI. The V and J ends lost 9 bases and 10 bases respectively, with 18 bases between them. The CDR3 runs 12 residues. The CDR3 sequence is CASNRGRTVAFF. In DNA, the CDR3 is TGTGCCAGTAACCGAGGCCGCACGGTAGCTTTCTTT.

This clonotype has only a few counts. CDR3 nucleotides: TGTGCCAGCAGCGGGGGACAGGGGAACTATGGCTACACCTTC. The encoded protein is CASSGGQGNYGYTF. The V and J genes are TRBV7-9 and TRBJ1-2; TRBD1 matches at 10 bases. Per germline, CDR1 SEHNR and CDR2 FQNEAQ (reference sequence). The CDR3 sequence is 14 residues long. V dropped 5 bases and J dropped 2; count of bases not matched to a gene: 2.

J is TRBJ1-2 and V is TRBV20-1, with D tentatively TRBD1 (5 bases). Trimming removed 6 bases from V and 5 bases from J, with 19 bases in between. The CDR3 sequence is 14 residues long. Germline V lookup: CDR1 DFQATT, CDR2 SNEGSKA (reference sequence). The CDR3 reads CSARGRSAGYGYTF. The CDR3 region has the DNA TGCAGTGCACGGGGACGGTCCGCTGGGTATGGCTACACCTTC.

This clonotype was seen ten or more times. The rearrangement joins TRBV19 to TRBJ2-5; the match to TRBD2 covers 7 bases. The trim removed 3 bases at V and 6 bases at J, leaving 7 bases unmatched. The CDR3 totals 14 residues. Looked up from germline, CDR1 is LNHDA and CDR2 is SQIVND (reference sequence). The CDR3 loop reads CASSIVSGAKTQYF. The DNA of the CDR3 is TGTGCCAGTAGTATCGTCAGCGGGGCGAAGACCCAGTACTTC.

The CDR3 is CSARDPGRRNEQYF. The CDR3 DNA is TGCAGTGCTAGAGATCCGGGACGGAGGAATGAGCAGTACTTC. This chain connects TRBV20-1 to TRBJ2-7; possibly TRBD1 or TRBD2 for D (5 bases each). The CDR3 consists of 14 residues. Trimming cost V 0 bases and J 7 bases, with 16 bases left between them. Per germline, CDR1 DFQATT and CDR2 SNEGSKA (reference sequence).

This clonotype has just a few counts. The chain carries TRBV5-6 and TRBJ2-2, with D hard to call. The CDR3 sequence is 15 residues long. CDR1 is SGHDT, CDR2 YYEEEE, per germline. Trimming removed 1 base from V and 1 base from J, with 8 bases in between. The CDR3 is CASSLRSLNTGELFF. The CDR3 DNA sequence: TGTGCCAGCAGCTTGAGGAGCCTGAACACCGGGGAGCTGTTTTTT. Together with reference TRBV5-6 and TRBJ2-2, the CDR3 gives the full variable domain: DAGVTQSPTHLIKTRGQQVTLRCSPKSGHDTVSWYQQALGQGPQFIFQYYEEEERQRGNFPDRFSGHQFPNYSSELNVNALLLGDSALYLCASSLRSLNTGELFFGEGSRLTVL.

This clonotype was recorded many times. The chain recombines TRBV4-3 with TRBJ2-6; D call uncertain. Germline loops: CDR1 LGHNA, CDR2 YSLEER. The CDR3 totals 15 residues. The V and J ends lost 4 bases and 0 bases respectively, with 7 bases between them. CDR3 region: CASSPRSSGANVLTF. The CDR3 DNA sequence: TGCGCCAGCAGCCCCCGGAGCTCTGGGGCCAACGTCCTGACTTTC.

Details on this clonotype: Being one base from a much bigger clone, this may be a read error. The J gene is TRBJ1-2, the V gene TRBV6-4, with unresolved D. The V end was cut by 6 bases, the J end by 0 bases, with 14 bases between. Germline CDR1 MRHNA, CDR2 SNTAGT. This CDR3 has 15 residues. CDR3 region: CASSRNGFTNYGYTF. In DNA form, the CDR3 reads TGTGCCAGCAGCCGAAACGGGTTTACTAACTATGGCTACACCTTC.

The rearrangement links TRBV6-1 to TRBJ2-7; D possibly corresponds to TRBD1 (7 bases). The V end lost 6 bases, the J end lost 1 base, and 13 bases lay between the germline ends. This CDR3 has 14 residues. Germline V gene sequence: CDR1 MNHNS, CDR2 SASEGT. CDR3: CASRKQGTSYEQYF. Written as DNA, the CDR3 is TGTGCCAGCAGGAAACAGGGGACTTCCTACGAGCAGTACTTC.

This clonotype has a handful of counts. This rearrangement joins TRBV4-2 to TRBJ2-1, with 12 bases that match TRBD2. The CDR3 loop spans 17 amino acids. Trimming cost V 0 bases and J 3 bases; bases outside gene matches: 3. Per germline, CDR1 LGHNA and CDR2 YNFKEQ. The CDR3, as DNA: TGTGCCAGCAGCCAAGATCTGACTAGCGGGGGCTACAATGAGCAGTTCTTC. The encoded protein is CASSQDLTSGGYNEQFF.